Reported below is one TCR beta chain. Method: immunoSEQ multiplex PCR; TCRdb's copy keeps in-frame clones and lacks some. The data contain roughly 9,800 clones, 50% to 75% of them singletons. With 9 bases removed from V and 0 bases from J, the gap between germline ends came to 14 bases. CDR3 length: 15 residues. CDR1 is LNHDA and CDR2 is SQIVND in the germline V gene (reference sequence). This sample is drawn from a study of CD4+ T cells in melanoma. The sequenced sample was cells from a culture (not recorded whether cultured in vitro). The V gene is TRBV19, the J gene TRBJ2-2, with D hard to call. The TCR comes from a human donor with melanoma. CDR3 nucleotide sequence: TGTGCCAGCGTCGGACGTTCCGCGAACACCGGGGAGCTGTTTTTT. This gives the protein CASVGRSANTGELFF.